This T cell receptor beta chain was sequenced in a study of OX40 agonist ivuxolimab in advanced cancers. The CDR3 runs 13 residues. The germline V gene encodes CDR1 MDHEN and CDR2 SYDVKM. Trimming left V 6 bases short and J 2 bases short, with 11 bases between. As for this clone: Its antigen is unidentified.

Measured with immunoSEQ multiplex PCR; TCRdb has only the in-frame clones, and not every one. The table includes more than 25,000 clones, around 87% detected once. Study-wide results and limits: Expanded clones were, on average, more numerous among CD8+ T cells than CD4+.

This material consisted of CD4+ or CD8+ T cells sorted from blood, taken in a trial of the OX40 agonist ivuxolimab. V is TRBV28 and J is TRBJ2-7, with D perhaps matching TRBD1 (5 bases). The receptor was isolated from an adult with an advanced solid tumor such as melanoma, head and neck, liver or kidney cancer. The CDR3 DNA reads TGTGCCAGCAGCGACAGCCCTACCTACGAGCAGTACTTC. Its translation is CASSDSPTYEQYF.